This T cell receptor (beta chain) was sequenced for a study of CD8+ T cells in alopecia areata. The germline gives CDR1 MNHEY, CDR2 SMNVEV (reference sequence). Trimming removed 5 bases from V and 2 bases from J, with 10 bases in between. The length of the CDR3 is 13 residues. This clone occurred once. Antigen unknown. Study-level findings and limits: Scalp repertoires also include resident alphabeta T cells from normal skin. Affected lesional scalp, above all in alopecia totalis/universalis, was more clonal than normal scalp.

Investigators isolated RNA and reverse transcribed it into cDNA to act as the sequencing template. Assay used: immunoSEQ multiplex PCR; TCRdb lists only in-frame clones, some missing. The sample includes 140,000 to 150,000 clones, 62% seen only once; the top ten take 36%. The chain is built from TRBV27 and TRBJ2-7, with unresolved D. Sequenced: CD8+ T cells sorted from blood. This TCR came from a human donor in good health. CDR3 protein: CASSQQETYEQYF. For the CDR3, the DNA is TGTGCCAGCAGTCAGCAGGAAACCTACGAGCAGTACTTC.